This is a list of T cell receptor beta chains from one sample in a study of shared clonotypes between healthy human individuals. Measured with immunoSEQ multiplex PCR; TCRdb has only the in-frame clones, and not every one. The profile shows approximately 1,500,000 clones, about 98% of them singletons. The sequencing sample was made of naive CD4+ T cells sorted from blood. These receptors were collected from a man aged 25-45 years in good health. CDR3s include the opening cysteine and the closing phenylalanine or tryptophan. The D gene is left open where the match is weak. The size entry is marked missing in some rows and otherwise reads once, few, many or a size class.

-,TRBJ1-1,TRBV2,-,13,CASSDETNTEAFF,TGTGCCAGCAGTGATGAGACTAACACTGAAGCTTTCTTT
-,TRBJ2-3,TRBV6-5,-,16,CASSYSGKGLTDTQYF,TGTGCCAGCAGTTACTCGGGGAAGGGGCTCACAGATACGCAGTATTTT
-,TRBJ1-2,TRBV9,-,18,CASSVNLGGGRVDYGYTF,TGTGCCAGCAGCGTAAACTTGGGAGGGGGTAGGGTGGACTATGGCTACACCTTC
-,TRBJ2-1,TRBV5-1,-,16,CASSFFRAGSYDEQFF,TGCGCCAGCAGCTTCTTTCGCGCGGGGAGTTATGATGAGCAGTTCTTC
TRBD2,TRBJ2-1,TRBV5-1,-,15,CASSLVAGGGNEQFF,TGCGCCAGCAGCTTGGTGGCGGGAGGGGGCAATGAGCAGTTCTTC
-,TRBJ1-2,TRBV28,-,13,CASRGFFGYGYTF,TGTGCCAGCAGGGGATTCTTTGGCTATGGCTACACCTTC
TRBD1,TRBJ2-5,TRBV11-2,-,14,CASSSGTGWETQYF,TGTGCCAGCAGCTCAGGGACAGGCTGGGAGACCCAGTACTTC
-,TRBJ2-1,TRBV2,-,17,CASTPILRGSSYNEQFF,TGTGCCAGCACCCCGATTTTACGCGGTAGCTCCTACAATGAGCAGTTCTTC
-,TRBJ1-5,TRBV2,-,12,CASAQGDQPQHF,TGTGCCAGCGCGCAGGGCGATCAGCCCCAGCATTTT
-,TRBJ2-7,TRBV7-9,-,16,CASSSIPGGSSYEQYF,TGTGCCAGCAGCTCGATCCCCGGTGGCAGTTCCTACGAGCAGTACTTC
TRBD2,TRBJ2-7,TRBV14,-,15,CASSLIAGPTYEQYF,TGTGCCAGCAGCCTAATAGCGGGACCTACCTACGAGCAGTACTTC
-,TRBJ1-1,TRBV18,-,14,CASSQDIVNTEAFF,TGTGCCAGCTCGCAGGATATCGTGAACACTGAAGCTTTCTTT
TRBD1,TRBJ1-2,TRBV19,-,14,CASSSPGTGYGYTF,TGTGCCAGTAGTTCCCCCGGGACAGGATATGGCTACACCTTC
-,TRBJ1-5,TRBV6-6,-,15,CASSGDRLDNQPQHF,TGTGCCAGCAGTGGCGACAGGTTGGATAATCAGCCCCAGCATTTT
TRBD1,TRBJ2-7,TRBV9,-,15,CASSVAGTADYEQYF,TGTGCCAGCAGCGTAGCGGGGACAGCCGACTACGAGCAGTACTTC
TRBD2,TRBJ2-1,TRBV10-3,-,17,CAISESRFGLAGVEQFF,TGTGCCATCAGTGAGTCGAGGTTCGGACTAGCGGGAGTTGAGCAGTTCTTC
TRBD1,TRBJ2-1,TRBV18,-,14,CASSPYRGINEQFF,TGTGCCAGCTCACCCTACAGGGGGATCAATGAGCAGTTCTTC
TRBD1,TRBJ1-5,TRBV28,once,15,CASSPRQGMGQPQHF,TGTGCCAGCAGTCCTCGACAGGGGATGGGTCAGCCCCAGCATTTT
TRBD1,TRBJ2-2,TRBV15,-,13,CATSTRGPGELFF,TGTGCCACCAGCACCAGGGGGCCCGGGGAGCTGTTTTTT
-,TRBJ1-5,TRBV2,-,13,CASSEEWVQPQHF,TGTGCCAGCAGTGAAGAATGGGTTCAGCCCCAGCATTTT
-,TRBJ1-2,TRBV30,-,12,CAWSEVNYGYTF,TGTGCCTGGAGCGAGGTGAACTATGGCTACACCTTC
-,TRBJ1-4,TRBV4-2,-,12,CASSQGAGKLFF,TGTGCCAGCAGCCAGGGAGCGGGGAAACTGTTTTTT
TRBD2,TRBJ2-3,TRBV7-6,-,16,CASSSLAGGLTDTQYF,TGTGCCAGCAGCTCCTTAGCGGGAGGGCTCACAGATACGCAGTATTTT
TRBD2,TRBJ2-2,TRBV5-1,-,16,CASSFAAGGPVGELFF,TGCGCCAGCAGCTTTGCAGCGGGAGGGCCGGTCGGGGAGCTGTTTTTT
-,TRBJ2-7,TRBV5-4,-,15,CASSEAAGAPYEQYF,TGTGCCAGCAGCGAGGCTGCAGGTGCGCCCTACGAGCAGTACTTC
-,TRBJ2-7,TRBV28,-,13,CASTTPGLYEQYF,TGTGCCAGCACCACCCCGGGGTTGTACGAGCAGTACTTC
-,TRBJ2-1,TRBV2,-,13,CASTRRSYNEQFF,TGTGCCAGCACCCGGAGGTCCTACAATGAGCAGTTCTTC
-,TRBJ2-7,TRBV5-1,-,14,CASSFGKLTYEQYF,TGCGCCAGCAGCTTTGGTAAGCTAACCTACGAGCAGTACTTC
TRBD1,TRBJ2-7,TRBV28,-,15,CASSRPGTGDYEQYF,TGTGCCAGCAGCCGGCCCGGGACAGGCGACTACGAGCAGTACTTC
-,TRBJ1-3,TRBV5-1,-,14,CASSLSGPGNTIYF,TGCGCCAGCAGCTTGAGCGGGCCTGGAAACACCATATATTTT
TRBD2,TRBJ2-2,TRBV2,-,14,CASSLAGNTGELFF,TGTGCCAGCAGTCTAGCGGGGAACACCGGGGAGCTGTTTTTT
-,TRBJ2-5,TRBV18,-,14,CASSSGTPKETQYF,TGTGCCAGCTCGTCCGGGACACCGAAAGAGACCCAGTACTTC
-,TRBJ2-2,TRBV4-2,-,17,CASSRKGGVPNTGELFF,TGTGCCAGCAGCCGAAAAGGGGGAGTCCCGAACACCGGGGAGCTGTTTTTT
-,TRBJ2-7,TRBV9,-,15,CASSPHPFSPYEQYF,TGTGCCAGCAGCCCACACCCATTTAGCCCCTACGAGCAGTACTTC
TRBD2,TRBJ2-5,TRBV11-3,-,14,CASSLTSGSETQYF,TGTGCCAGCAGCTTAACTAGCGGGAGTGAGACCCAGTACTTC
-,TRBJ1-1,TRBV30,-,15,CAWISGLIVRTEAFF,TGTGCCTGGATCTCGGGACTCATCGTGAGGACTGAAGCTTTCTTT
TRBD2,TRBJ2-7,TRBV5-3,-,14,CARNGTSGIYEQYF,TGTGCCAGAAACGGGACTAGCGGGATCTACGAGCAGTACTTC
-,TRBJ2-5,TRBV5-4,-,17,CASSPTGGGWYGETQYF,TGTGCCAGCAGCCCAACCGGGGGAGGCTGGTATGGAGAGACCCAGTACTTC
TRBD2,TRBJ2-2,TRBV5-1,-,15,CASRTSANGAGELFF,TGCGCCAGCAGAACTAGCGCGAATGGGGCCGGGGAGCTGTTTTTT
-,TRBJ2-3,TRBV21-1,-,14,CAFLAGDGADTQYF,TGTGCCTTCTTAGCGGGAGATGGGGCAGATACGCAGTATTTT
TRBD1,TRBJ2-1,TRBV5-1,-,16,CASSLDPGTVYNEQFF,TGCGCCAGCAGCCTGGATCCCGGGACAGTATACAATGAGCAGTTCTTC
-,TRBJ2-1,TRBV27,-,13,CASSLKAGNEQFF,TGTGCCAGCAGTTTAAAGGCGGGGAATGAGCAGTTCTTC
-,TRBJ2-1,TRBV7-3,-,16,CASSSAKRLNYNEQFF,TGTGCCAGCAGCTCCGCTAAGCGGTTAAACTACAATGAGCAGTTCTTC
-,TRBJ1-2,TRBV5-4,-,16,CASNKNAGAGGYGYTF,TGTGCCAGCAACAAAAATGCGGGGGCGGGAGGCTATGGCTACACCTTC
-,TRBJ2-1,TRBV18,-,16,CASSPLRGDRSIEQFF,TGTGCCAGCTCACCACTGAGGGGAGACAGATCAATTGAGCAGTTCTTC
-,TRBJ1-3,TRBV2,-,14,CASNKRGFGNTIYF,TGTGCCAGCAACAAGAGGGGTTTTGGAAACACCATATATTTT
-,TRBJ2-7,TRBV29-1,-,13,CSVASPTSYEQYF,TGCAGCGTGGCCAGCCCTACCTCCTACGAGCAGTACTTC
-,TRBJ2-3,TRBV5-1,-,14,CASSLQGDADTQYF,TGCGCCAGCAGCTTACAGGGCGACGCAGATACGCAGTATTTT
TRBD1,TRBJ1-5,TRBV19,-,15,CASNPTGVSNQPQHF,TGTGCCAGTAACCCTACAGGGGTGAGCAATCAGCCCCAGCATTTT
-,TRBJ1-1,TRBV7-9,-,14,CASSSGNVRTEAFF,TGTGCCAGCAGCTCCGGGAATGTTCGGACTGAAGCTTTCTTT
TRBD2,TRBJ2-3,TRBV6-6,-,16,CASSLSGQSDFNTQYF,TGTGCCAGCAGCCTTAGCGGGCAATCCGATTTTAATACGCAGTATTTT
-,TRBJ2-1,TRBV27,-,14,CASSKGTTYNEQFF,TGTGCCAGCAGCAAGGGGACAACTTACAATGAGCAGTTCTTC
-,TRBJ1-2,TRBV6-6,-,12,CASSLDGNGYTF,TGTGCCAGCAGTCTAGACGGGAATGGCTACACCTTC
-,TRBJ2-5,TRBV27,-,13,CASSLRVQETQYF,TGTGCCAGCAGTTTACGAGTTCAAGAGACCCAGTACTTC
-,TRBJ2-4,TRBV11-2,-,16,CASSPQTDLAKNIQYF,TGTGCCAGCAGCCCCCAGACGGACTTAGCCAAAAACATTCAGTACTTC
-,TRBJ1-1,TRBV1,-,12,CTSSQLKNGAFF,TGCACCAGCAGCCAACTAAAGAACGGGGCTTTCTTT
-,TRBJ2-1,TRBV2,-,11,CASSAYNEQFF,TGTGCCAGCAGCGCCTACAATGAGCAGTTCTTC